This TCR beta chain was recorded in a study of blood T cell repertoires in COVID-19. Looking at the study overall: Sites across the United States, Italy and Spain contributed samples from acute and convalescent COVID-19. Sample material is recorded as cDNA or gDNA derived from T cells, B-cell-depleted T cells, or PBMCs.

This CDR3 comprises 14 residues. The ends were cut back, 4 bases at V and 4 bases at J, with 10 bases in the middle. Germline CDR1 MGHRA, CDR2 YSYEKL. In the original analysis: Using reference gene primer amplification, nucleated cell counts were estimated. Sequenced by immunoSEQ multiplex PCR; TCRdb stores in-frame clones only, minus some. That table is the source of V, J and clone size, and D and trimming were worked out from the DNA. This table has 120,000 to 150,000 clones, roughly three quarters appearing once. The TCR was taken from a man aged 50-60 years with active or convalescent COVID-19. Material: peripheral blood. The V gene is TRBV4-1, the J gene TRBJ1-4; D perhaps matches TRBD1 (5 bases). CDR3 nucleotide sequence: TGCGCCAGCAGCCCCTCGGGACTTAATGAAAAACTGTTTTTT. This sequence encodes CASSPSGLNEKLFF.